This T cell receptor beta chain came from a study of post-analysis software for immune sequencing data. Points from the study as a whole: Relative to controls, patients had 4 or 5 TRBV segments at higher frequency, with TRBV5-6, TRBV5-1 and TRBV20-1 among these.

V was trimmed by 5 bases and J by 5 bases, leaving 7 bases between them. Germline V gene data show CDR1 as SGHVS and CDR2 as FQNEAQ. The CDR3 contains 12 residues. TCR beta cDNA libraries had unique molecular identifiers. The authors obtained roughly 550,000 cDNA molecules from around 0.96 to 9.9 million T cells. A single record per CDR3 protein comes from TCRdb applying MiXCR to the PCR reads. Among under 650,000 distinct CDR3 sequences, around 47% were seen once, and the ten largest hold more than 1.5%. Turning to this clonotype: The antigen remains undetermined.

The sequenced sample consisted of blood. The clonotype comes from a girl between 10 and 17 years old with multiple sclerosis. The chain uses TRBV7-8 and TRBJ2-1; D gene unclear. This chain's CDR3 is CASSRNNNEQFF. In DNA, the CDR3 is TGTGCCAGCAGCCGAAACAACAATGAGCAGTTCTTC.